These 4 T cell receptor beta chains share one sample of origin, sequenced in a study of spatial heterogeneity in lung cancer. Regarding the study as a whole: Tumors with more nonsynonymous mutations had more expanded intratumoral alpha and beta TCRs.

For these TCRs, the target antigens are not known. Time point denoted: sample taken at primary tumor resection. TCRdb re-derived calls from the 5' RACE reads in MiXCR, one entry per CDR3 protein. The sample includes roughly 10,000 distinct CDR3 sequences, 7.9% seen only once; the top ten take roughly a fifth. The specimen was lung tumor tissue, collected at surgery. These receptor sequences come from a female donor with early-stage non-small cell lung cancer.

The sample holds many counts of this clonotype. The chain recombines TRBV7-6 with TRBJ2-3; D may be TRBD2 (6 bases). V shed 5 bases and J shed 1 base, with 13 bases lying between them. The CDR3 contains 15 residues. Looked up from germline, CDR1 is SGHVS and CDR2 is FNYEAQ. In DNA form, the CDR3 reads TGTGCCAGCAGCATTACTAGCAGGGGCACAGATACGCAGTATTTT. It codes for CASSITSRGTDTQYF.

This clonotype has at least ten counts. The chain links TRBV4-2 to TRBJ2-3; 10 bases agree with TRBD2. The CDR3 has 16 amino acids. CDR1 LGHNA and CDR2 YNFKEQ come from the germline V gene. V was clipped by 0 bases and J by 1 base; unmatched bases: 1. CDR3 in amino acids: CASSQDLAGGTDTQYF. The CDR3 nucleotides read TGTGCCAGCAGCCAAGATCTAGCGGGGGGCACAGATACGCAGTATTTT.

This clonotype has ten or more counts. The chain recombines TRBV12-3 or TRBV12-4 with TRBJ1-5; D unresolved. The CDR3 has 15 residues. V was pared by 0 bases and J by 6 bases, with 12 bases between. The CDR3 DNA sequence: TGTGCCAGCAGTTTAGCGTTTGGGTTTGGTCAGCCCCAGCATTTT. It encodes CASSLAFGFGQPQHF.

In this sample, this clonotype turned up many times. This rearrangement joins TRBV30 to TRBJ1-5; 11 nucleotides line up with TRBD1. Germline values: CDR1 GTSNPN, CDR2 SVGIG (reference sequence). This CDR3 comprises 16 residues. Trimming at V came to 2 bases and at J to 5 bases, leaving 8 bases not matched to a gene. The CDR3 sequence is CAWSFRTGGADQPQHF. For the CDR3, the DNA is TGTGCCTGGAGTTTCAGGACAGGGGGCGCGGATCAGCCCCAGCATTTT.